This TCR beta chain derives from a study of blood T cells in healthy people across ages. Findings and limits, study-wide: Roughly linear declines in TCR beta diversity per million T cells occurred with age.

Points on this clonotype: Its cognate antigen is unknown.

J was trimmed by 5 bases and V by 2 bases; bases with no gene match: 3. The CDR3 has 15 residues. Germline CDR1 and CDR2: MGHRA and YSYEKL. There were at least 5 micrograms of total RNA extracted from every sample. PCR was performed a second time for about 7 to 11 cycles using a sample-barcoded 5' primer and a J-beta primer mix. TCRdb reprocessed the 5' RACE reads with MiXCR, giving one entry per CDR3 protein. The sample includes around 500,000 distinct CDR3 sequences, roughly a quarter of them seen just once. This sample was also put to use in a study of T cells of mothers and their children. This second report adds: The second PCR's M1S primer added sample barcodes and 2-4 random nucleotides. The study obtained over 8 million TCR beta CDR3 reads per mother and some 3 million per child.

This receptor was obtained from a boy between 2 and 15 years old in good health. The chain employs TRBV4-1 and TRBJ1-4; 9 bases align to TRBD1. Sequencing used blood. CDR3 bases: TGCGCCAGCAGCCAAAAACAGGGGGCGAATGAAAAACTGTTTTTT. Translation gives CASSQKQGANEKLFF.